The 15 T cell receptor beta chains below all came from one sample that was sequenced in a study of response to subunit inactivated influenza vaccine. TCRdb fed the RT-PCR reads into MiXCR, producing one record per CDR3 protein. Among hundreds of thousands of distinct CDR3 sequences listed, roughly 27% were seen once. Specimen: CD4+ T cells sorted from PBMCs, collected more than 4 days after vaccination. These receptors were obtained from a man aged 45 to 65 who received an inactivated influenza vaccine.

V and J are TRBV9 and TRBJ2-7; TRBD1 aligns across 9 bases. The CDR3 loop spans 15 amino acids. CDR1 and CDR2 from the germline V gene are SGDLS and YYNGEE. With V trimmed by 0 bases and J by 5 bases, 6 bases remained unmatched. The CDR3 sequence is CASSVGGTGNHEQYF. The CDR3 DNA follows: TGTGCCAGCAGCGTAGGGGGGACAGGGAACCACGAGCAGTACTTC.

The chain uses TRBV7-9 and TRBJ1-5; no clear D. The CDR3 covers 13 residues. V was cut by 7 bases and J by 5 bases, with 12 bases left in between. From germline, CDR1 is SEHNR and CDR2 FQNEAQ (reference sequence). CDR3 sequence reads: CASTPNHDQPQHF. DNA for the CDR3: TGTGCCAGCACCCCAAACCATGATCAGCCCCAGCATTTT.

In this sample, this clonotype turned up a few times. This chain connects TRBV27 to TRBJ1-4; tentative D call: TRBD1 (5 bases). V dropped 1 base and J dropped 8 bases, with 14 bases sitting between them. The germline CDR1 and CDR2 sequences are MNHEY and SMNVEV (reference sequence). This CDR3 contains 15 residues. CDR3 DNA sequence: TGTGCCAGCAGTTTATGGAAAGGGGCAGGGGAAAAACTGTTTTTT. Protein product: CASSLWKGAGEKLFF.

This clonotype has more than one count but fewer than ten. This chain joins TRBV6-1 and TRBJ1-5; 7 bases align to TRBD1. Germline-derived CDR1 and CDR2 are MNHNS and SASEGT. V shed 6 bases, J shed 6 bases, and the junction held 17 bases outside the gene matches. The CDR3 is 17 residues long. The CDR3: CASRQRNRGKESQPQHF. DNA of the CDR3: TGTGCCAGCAGACAGCGGAACAGGGGTAAAGAGAGTCAGCCCCAGCATTTT.

J is TRBJ2-5 and V is TRBV6-5; 8 positions agree with TRBD2. V gave up 1 base and J gave up 10 bases; unmatched junction bases: 14. Germline assignment: CDR1 MNHEY and CDR2 SVGAGI. The CDR3 is 16 amino acids. DNA for the CDR3: TGTGCCAGCAGTTACTTAGCGGGGCTCACCAGGGGTGACCAGTACTTC. It yields the protein CASSYLAGLTRGDQYF.

This clonotype showed up just a few times. V gene TRBV12-3 or TRBV12-4 combines with J gene TRBJ2-1; no reliable D call. The CDR3 has 12 residues. V was shortened by 2 bases and J by 7 bases, with 6 bases between the two germline ends. This CDR3 reads CASSLWHNEQFF. The CDR3 nucleotides are TGTGCCAGCAGTTTATGGCATAATGAGCAGTTCTTC.

This clonotype was counted between two and nine times. The gene calls are TRBV12-3 or TRBV12-4 and TRBJ1-2; D possibly corresponds to TRBD1 (5 bases). V gave up 3 bases and J gave up 4 bases, with 15 bases separating them. The CDR3 runs to 15 residues. CDR3 region: CASSFRETRAYGYTF. The CDR3 nucleotides are TGTGCCAGCAGTTTCAGGGAAACAAGAGCCTATGGCTACACCTTC.

This clonotype was found many times. The chain has TRBV7-2 and TRBJ2-7; D gene uncertain. Germline V gene data show CDR1 as SGHTA and CDR2 as FQGNSA. CDR3 size: 15 residues. V was pared by 4 bases and J by 6 bases, with 19 bases between. The CDR3 DNA reads as TGTGCCAGCAGCTCTTATTCGGTTACTCGGCCCGAGCAGTACTTC. It is translated as CASSSYSVTRPEQYF.

The chain has TRBV18 and TRBJ1-4, with 7 bases matching TRBD1. Trimming took 3 bases from V and 8 from J; bases not matched to a gene: 9. Germline V gene lookup returns CDR1 KGHSH and CDR2 LQKENI. The CDR3 has 15 residues. The CDR3 region has the DNA TGTGCCAGCTCACCCGACAGGGCCCGGTCGGAAAAACTGTTTTTT. Amino acid sequence: CASSPDRARSEKLFF.

V gene TRBV7-3 combines with J gene TRBJ2-7; 11 bases align to TRBD2. The junction had 5 bases not matched to a gene; V was cut back by 2 bases and J by 5 bases. Germline CDR1 reads SGHTA; CDR2 reads FQGTGA. The CDR3 extends over 15 amino acids. This chain's CDR3 is CASSLGTSGSHEQYF. The CDR3 DNA is TGTGCCAGCAGCTTAGGAACTAGCGGGAGCCACGAGCAGTACTTC.

This clonotype was detected only a few times. V gene TRBV7-8 combines with J gene TRBJ2-3; D uncertain. Between the trimmed V and J ends, which lost 2 bases and 2 bases, there was a span of 14 bases. The CDR3 totals 16 residues. From germline, CDR1 is SGHVS and CDR2 FQNEAQ. The chain's CDR3 is CASSLLSGSPTDTQYF. CDR3 sequence (DNA): TGTGCCAGCAGCTTACTCTCAGGATCCCCCACAGATACGCAGTATTTT.

The chain combines TRBV7-2 with TRBJ2-1; TRBD2 aligns across 9 bases. J lost 7 bases, V lost 2 bases, and 9 bases had no gene match. Germline CDR1 is SGHTA and CDR2 is FQGNSA. The length of the CDR3 is 16 residues. As DNA, the CDR3 is TGTGCCAGCAGCTTACGCGGGAGGGCCGGGTGGAATGAGCAGTTCTTC. Protein product: CASSLRGRAGWNEQFF.

This clonotype was seen ten or more times. This chain joins TRBV20-1 and TRBJ2-3; the D is unclear. The V end was cut by 5 bases, the J end by 4 bases, with 19 bases between. This CDR3 comprises 15 residues. Germline CDR1 reads DFQATT; CDR2 reads SNEGSKA (reference sequence). The CDR3 protein is CSAGVAQRVPDTQYF. CDR3 DNA sequence: TGCAGTGCTGGAGTGGCGCAAAGGGTCCCAGATACGCAGTATTTT.

The genes are TRBV3-1 and TRBJ2-1; either TRBD1 or TRBD2 may fit D (6 bases each). Germline V gene sequence: CDR1 LGHDT, CDR2 YNNKEL (reference sequence). The germline V and J ends were trimmed by 0 bases and 8 bases, with 11 bases remaining between them. This CDR3 is built from 14 residues. In DNA, the CDR3 is TGTGCCAGCAGCCAAGAAAACAGGGACTATGAGCAGTTCTTC. It specifies CASSQENRDYEQFF.

The chain links TRBV7-2 to TRBJ1-6; 7 positions agree with TRBD1. This CDR3 is 15 amino acids long. After removal of 2 bases from V and 8 bases from J, the junction contained 6 bases not matched to a gene. The germline V gene encodes CDR1 SGHTA and CDR2 FQGNSA. The CDR3 is CASSLMVQGYSPLHF. The CDR3 DNA follows: TGTGCCAGCAGCTTAATGGTACAGGGGTATTCACCCCTCCACTTT.